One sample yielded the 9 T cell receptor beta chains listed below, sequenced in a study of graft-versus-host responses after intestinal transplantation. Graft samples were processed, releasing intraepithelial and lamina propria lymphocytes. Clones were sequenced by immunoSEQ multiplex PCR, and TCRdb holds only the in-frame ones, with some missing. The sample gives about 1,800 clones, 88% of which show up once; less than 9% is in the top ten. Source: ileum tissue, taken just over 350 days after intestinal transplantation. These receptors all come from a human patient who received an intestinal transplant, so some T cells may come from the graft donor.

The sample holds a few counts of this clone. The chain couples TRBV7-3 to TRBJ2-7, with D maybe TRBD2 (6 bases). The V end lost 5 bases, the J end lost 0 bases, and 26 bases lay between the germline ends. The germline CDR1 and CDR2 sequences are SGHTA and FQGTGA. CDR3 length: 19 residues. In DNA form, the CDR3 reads TGTGCCAGCAGCCCAGTGGGATGGGTAGCGGATAGGAGCTCCTACGAGCAGTACTTC. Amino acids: CASSPVGWVADRSSYEQYF.

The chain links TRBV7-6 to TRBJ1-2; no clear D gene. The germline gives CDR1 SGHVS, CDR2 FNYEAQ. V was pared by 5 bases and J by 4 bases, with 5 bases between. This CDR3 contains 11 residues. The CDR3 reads CASSRAYGYTF. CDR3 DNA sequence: TGTGCCAGCAGCCGAGCCTATGGCTACACCTTC.

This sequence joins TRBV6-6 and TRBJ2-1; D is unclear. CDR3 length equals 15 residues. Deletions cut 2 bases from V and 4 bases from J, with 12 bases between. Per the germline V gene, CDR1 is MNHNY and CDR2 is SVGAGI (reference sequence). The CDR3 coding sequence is TGTGCCAGCAGTTACCATACGGCTTCATACAATGAGCAGTTCTTC. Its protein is CASSYHTASYNEQFF.

The CDR3 nucleotides read TGTGCCAGCAGCCAAGTGGGACTAGCGGGAATCAATGAGCAGTTCTTC. It translates to CASSQVGLAGINEQFF. The rearrangement uses TRBV4-2 and TRBJ2-1, with TRBD2 matching over 13 bases. From germline, CDR1 is LGHNA and CDR2 YNFKEQ. This CDR3 comprises 16 residues. After removal of 1 base from V and 6 bases from J, the junction contained 3 bases not matched to a gene.

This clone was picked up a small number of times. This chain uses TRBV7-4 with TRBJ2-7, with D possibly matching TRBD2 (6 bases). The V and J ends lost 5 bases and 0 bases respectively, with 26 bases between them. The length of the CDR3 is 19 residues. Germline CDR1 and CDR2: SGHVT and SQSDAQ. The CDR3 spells CASSPVGWVADRSSYEQYF. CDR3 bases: TGTGCCAGCAGCCCAGTGGGATGGGTAGCGGATAGGAGCTCCTACGAGCAGTACTTC. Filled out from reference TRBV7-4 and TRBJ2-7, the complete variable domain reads GAGVSQSPRYKVAKRGRDVALRCDSISGHVTLYWYRQTLGQGSEVLTYSQSDAQRDKSGRPSGRFSAERPERSVSTLKIQRTEQGDSAVYLCASSPVGWVADRSSYEQYFGPGTRLTVT.

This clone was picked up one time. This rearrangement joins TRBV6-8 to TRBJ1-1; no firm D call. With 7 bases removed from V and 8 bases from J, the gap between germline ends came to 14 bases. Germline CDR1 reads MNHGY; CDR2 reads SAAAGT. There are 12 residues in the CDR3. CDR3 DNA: TGTGCCAGCACCTCCGGGGTCACCGAAGCTTTCTTT. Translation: CASTSGVTEAFF.

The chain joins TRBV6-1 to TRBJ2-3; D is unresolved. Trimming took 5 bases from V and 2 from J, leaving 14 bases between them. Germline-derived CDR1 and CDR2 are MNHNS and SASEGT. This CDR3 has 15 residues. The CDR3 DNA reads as TGTGCCAGCAGTCATGATAGTCTGGCCACAGATACGCAGTATTTT. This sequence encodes CASSHDSLATDTQYF.

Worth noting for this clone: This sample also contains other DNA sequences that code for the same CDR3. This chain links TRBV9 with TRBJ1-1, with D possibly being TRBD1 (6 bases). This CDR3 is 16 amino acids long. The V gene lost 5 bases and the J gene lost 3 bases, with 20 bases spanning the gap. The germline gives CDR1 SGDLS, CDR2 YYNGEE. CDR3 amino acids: CASRVPTGAGDTEAFF. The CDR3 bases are TGTGCCAGCAGGGTCCCGACCGGTGCAGGGGACACTGAAGCTTTCTTT.

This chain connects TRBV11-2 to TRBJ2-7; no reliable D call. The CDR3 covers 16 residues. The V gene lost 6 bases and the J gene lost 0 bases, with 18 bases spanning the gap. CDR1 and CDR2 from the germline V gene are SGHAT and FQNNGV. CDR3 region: CASSELGNSYSYEQYF. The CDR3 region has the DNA TGTGCCAGCAGTGAATTAGGGAACAGTTACTCCTACGAGCAGTACTTC.